This paragraph covers one T cell receptor (beta chain) sequence. Antigen: not known. This entry comes from a study of chemoradiotherapy in HPV16-positive cancers. Study in general: Functional T-cell assays on a couple of HPV16-positive patients' cells defined candidate HPV-specific clones and common TCR motifs. Study-wide points: HPV-responsive T-cell expansion during chemoradiotherapy was linked to improved recurrence-free survival in HPV16-positive patients. Candidate HPV-specific clones and E7-related TCR motifs grew in tumor during treatment.

This table comes from immunoSEQ multiplex PCR, and its TCRdb copy is limited to in-frame clones, with some not included. The sample records about 15,000 clones, approximately 89% being singletons. From germline, CDR1 is SNHLY and CDR2 FYNNEI. This CDR3 spans 12 amino acids. Trimming stripped 7 bases from V and 7 bases from J, with 13 bases between. The V call is TRBV2, the J call TRBJ1-1; D gene uncertain. The sequence was collected from a human donor with HPV-associated anogenital cancer. The sample was tumor tissue, taken from a patient who underwent chemoradiotherapy. The CDR3 region is CASKKIMVEAFF. The CDR3 DNA follows: TGTGCCAGCAAGAAAATCATGGTTGAAGCTTTCTTT.